Listed below are T cell receptor beta chains from one sample, sequenced in a study of blood T cell repertoires in COVID-19. The repertoire was sequenced with immunoSEQ multiplex PCR; TCRdb's copy has only in-frame clones and lacks some. The table records tens of thousands of clones, roughly 88% of them present only once. Specimen: peripheral blood. Receptors originate from a man aged 45-65 years with active COVID-19. The CDR3 runs from the conserved cysteine through the conserved F or W. A D gene is named only where the DNA matches it firmly. Only some rows state a clone size, as once, few, many or a class for expanded clones.

V gene,clone size,J gene,D gene,CDR3 protein,CDR3 DNA
TRBV6-4,NA,TRBJ2-7,TRBD1,CASRSRGRSYEQYF,TGTGCCAGCAGGTCGAGGGGGCGCTCCTACGAGCAGTACTTC
TRBV3-1/TRBV3-2,NA,TRBJ2-2,TRBD1,CASSFRGTGELFF,TGTGCCAGCAGTTTCAGGGGGACCGGGGAGCTGTTTTTT
TRBV9,NA,TRBJ2-6,TRBD2,CASSPRGDPGANVLTF,TGTGCCAGCAGCCCCCGGGGGGACCCTGGGGCCAACGTCCTGACTTTC
TRBV6-5,once,TRBJ2-2,NA,CASSFLQGVNTGELFF,TGTGCCAGCAGTTTTCTACAGGGAGTGAACACCGGGGAGCTGTTTTTT
TRBV6-2/TRBV6-3,NA,TRBJ1-5,TRBD1,CASSTTGANQPQHF,TGTGCCAGCAGTACGACAGGGGCCAATCAGCCCCAGCATTTT
TRBV25-1,NA,TRBJ2-4,TRBD2,CASRGEGYGIQYF,TGTGCCAGCAGGGGGGAGGGGTACGGCATTCAGTACTTC
TRBV10-3,NA,TRBJ2-3,NA,CAISDFFDPQGTLTDTQYF,TGTGCCATCAGTGATTTCTTCGACCCACAGGGAACTTTGACAGATACGCAGTATTTT
TRBV7-2,NA,TRBJ2-3,NA,CASRSRRDTDTQYF,TGTGCCAGCAGAAGTCGTCGGGACACAGATACGCAGTATTTT
TRBV21-1,NA,TRBJ2-5,NA,CASSITTDSQETQYF,TGTGCCAGCAGCATCACCACGGACAGCCAAGAGACCCAGTACTTC
TRBV5-1,NA,TRBJ1-2,NA,CASSRGTDNYGYTF,TGCGCCAGCAGCAGGGGGACCGATAACTATGGCTACACCTTC
TRBV4-2,once,TRBJ2-3,TRBD2,CASSSLAGGPSTDTQYF,TGTGCCAGCAGCTCCCTAGCGGGGGGCCCCTCCACAGATACGCAGTATTTT
TRBV6-6,once,TRBJ1-5,TRBD1,CASMHLPGGLGQPQHF,TGTGCCAGCATGCACCTTCCAGGGGGCCTGGGACAGCCCCAGCATTTT
TRBV4-1,NA,TRBJ1-1,NA,CASSQVGGEAFF,TGCGCCAGCAGCCAAGTCGGGGGGGAAGCTTTCTTT
TRBV2,NA,TRBJ2-2,TRBD1,CASSRDRAAGELFF,TGTGCCAGCAGCCGGGACAGGGCGGCCGGGGAGCTGTTTTTT
TRBV6-2/TRBV6-3,NA,TRBJ2-6,NA,CASSYGPAGANVLTF,TGTGCCAGCAGTTACGGGCCTGCAGGGGCCAACGTCCTGACTTTC
TRBV12-3/TRBV12-4,NA,TRBJ1-2,TRBD1,CASSDRGYGYTF,TGTGCCAGCAGTGACAGGGGCTATGGCTACACCTTC
TRBV27,NA,TRBJ2-2,NA,CASSLRREGGGELFF,TGTGCCAGCAGTTTAAGAAGGGAAGGGGGCGGGGAGCTGTTTTTT
TRBV5-1,NA,TRBJ2-5,NA,CASSSTSQETQYF,TGCGCCAGCAGCAGCACTAGCCAAGAGACCCAGTACTTC
TRBV19,NA,TRBJ1-1,NA,CASSPGLRGTEAFF,TGTGCCAGTAGTCCAGGTCTCCGGGGCACTGAAGCTTTCTTT
TRBV12-3/TRBV12-4,NA,TRBJ1-1,NA,CASSSQRTEAFF,TGTGCCAGCAGTTCCCAGCGAACTGAAGCTTTCTTT
TRBV25-1,NA,TRBJ1-6,NA,CASSLGGGGTGSPLHF,TGTGCCAGCAGCCTTGGGGGGGGCGGGACGGGCTCACCCCTCCACTTT
TRBV4-1,once,TRBJ1-1,NA,CASSQRGEGTEAFF,TGCGCCAGCAGCCAACGGGGGGAGGGTACTGAAGCTTTCTTT
TRBV28,NA,TRBJ1-4,NA,CASSLSHRGAKLFF,TGTGCCAGCAGTTTAAGCCACCGAGGAGCAAAACTGTTTTTT
TRBV12-2,NA,TRBJ2-7,NA,CASTPRSNRLDSYEQYF,TGTGCAAGTACCCCTAGGAGCAACAGGTTGGACTCCTACGAGCAGTACTTC
TRBV28,NA,TRBJ2-3,NA,CASSLWPGQTGTDTQYF,TGTGCCAGCAGTTTATGGCCGGGACAAACAGGCACAGATACGCAGTATTTT
TRBV7-2,NA,TRBJ1-1,TRBD1,CASSLVQGGTEAFF,TGTGCCAGCAGCTTAGTTCAGGGGGGCACTGAAGCTTTCTTT
TRBV11-2,once,TRBJ2-3,NA,CASSLDGGTDTQYF,TGTGCCAGCAGCTTAGATGGAGGAACAGATACGCAGTATTTT
TRBV5-1,once,TRBJ1-2,TRBD1,CASSLETGTYGYTF,TGCGCCAGCAGCTTGGAGACAGGGACATATGGCTACACCTTC
TRBV20-1,once,TRBJ2-2,TRBD1,CSASPGGSFTGELFF,TGCAGTGCTAGTCCAGGGGGATCTTTCACCGGGGAGCTGTTTTTT